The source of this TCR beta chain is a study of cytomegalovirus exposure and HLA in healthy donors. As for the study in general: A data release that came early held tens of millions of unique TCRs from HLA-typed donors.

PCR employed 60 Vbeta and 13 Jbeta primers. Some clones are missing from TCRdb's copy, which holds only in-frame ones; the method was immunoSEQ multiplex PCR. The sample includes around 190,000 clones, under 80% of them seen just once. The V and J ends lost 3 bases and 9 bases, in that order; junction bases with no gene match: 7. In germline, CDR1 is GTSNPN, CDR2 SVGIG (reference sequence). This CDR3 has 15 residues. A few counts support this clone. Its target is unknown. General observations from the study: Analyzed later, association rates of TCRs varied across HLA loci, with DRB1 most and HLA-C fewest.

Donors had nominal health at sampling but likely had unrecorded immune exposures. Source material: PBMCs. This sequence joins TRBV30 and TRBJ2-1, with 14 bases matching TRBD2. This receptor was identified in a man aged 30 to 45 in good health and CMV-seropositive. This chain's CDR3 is CAWRTSGGAGREQFF. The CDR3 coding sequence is TGTGCCTGGAGGACTAGCGGGGGGGCAGGACGTGAGCAGTTCTTC. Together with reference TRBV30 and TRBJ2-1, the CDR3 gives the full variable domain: SQTIHQWPATLVQPVGSPLSLECTVEGTSNPNLYWYRQAAGRGLQLLFYSVGIGQISSEVPQNLSASRPQDRQFILSSKKLLLSDSGFYLCAWRTSGGAGREQFFGPGTRLTVL.